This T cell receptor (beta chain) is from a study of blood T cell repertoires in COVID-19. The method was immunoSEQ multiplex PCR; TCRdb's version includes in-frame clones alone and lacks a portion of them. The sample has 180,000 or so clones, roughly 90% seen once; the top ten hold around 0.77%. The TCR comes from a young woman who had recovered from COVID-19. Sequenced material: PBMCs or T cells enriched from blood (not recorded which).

The CDR3 is CASSPVRADTQYF. As DNA, the CDR3 is TGCGCCAGCAGCCCGGTCAGGGCAGATACGCAGTATTTT. The chain is built from TRBV5-1 and TRBJ2-3; D perhaps matches TRBD1 (5 bases). This CDR3 is 13 amino acids long. The germline V gene encodes CDR1 SGHRS and CDR2 YFSETQ. With 4 bases removed from V and 4 bases from J, the gap between germline ends came to 10 bases.